The 18 T cell receptor beta chains below come from one sample, sequenced in a study of blood T cell repertoires in COVID-19. Generated by immunoSEQ multiplex PCR, the TCRdb table keeps only in-frame clones and is missing some. The table shows roughly 500,000 clones, with 70% to 90% occurring only once. The material sequenced was PBMCs or T cells enriched from blood (not recorded which). The receptors derive from a middle-aged woman who had recovered from COVID-19.

The chain employs TRBV2 and TRBJ2-1; 10 bases map to TRBD2. The CDR3 extends over 15 amino acids. Trimming removed 7 bases from V and 4 bases from J; junction bases left unmatched: 7. Looked up from germline, CDR1 is SNHLY and CDR2 is FYNNEI. DNA of the CDR3: TGTGCCAGCACCCCTAGCGGGAGTGGGTACAATGAGCAGTTCTTC. Its protein product is CASTPSGSGYNEQFF. Full variable domain (rest looked up from reference TRBV2 and TRBJ2-1): EPEVTQTPSHQVTQMGQEVILRCVPISNHLYFYWYRQILGQKVEFLVSFYNNEISEKSEIFDDQFSVERPDGSNFTLKIRSTKLEDSAMYFCASTPSGSGYNEQFFGPGTRLTVL.

This clone was picked up a small number of times. The rearrangement joins TRBV10-3 to TRBJ2-7; 13 bases line up with TRBD2. The CDR3 contains 17 residues. Germline CDR1 ENHRY, CDR2 SYGVKD. After removal of 3 bases from V and 1 base from J, the junction contained 6 bases not matched to a gene. The CDR3 spells CAISDPGTSGVSYEQYF. The CDR3 coding sequence is TGTGCCATCAGTGATCCCGGGACTAGCGGGGTGTCCTACGAGCAGTACTTC.

The chain joins TRBV13 to TRBJ2-1; unclear D gene. V dropped 0 bases and J dropped 7 bases, with 7 bases sitting between them. This CDR3 is 13 amino acids long. CDR1 and CDR2 (germline): PRHDT, FYEKMQ (reference sequence). The CDR3 coding sequence is TGTGCCAGCAGCTTAGGGGCACCGAATGAGCAGTTCTTC. Translating gives CASSLGAPNEQFF.

This chain joins TRBV6-5 and TRBJ1-2; possible D gene TRBD1, 6 bases. There are 14 residues in the CDR3. Trimming pared 5 bases from V and 7 bases from J, leaving 17 bases between. CDR1 is MNHEY, CDR2 SVGAGI, per germline. CDR3 in DNA: TGTGCCAGCAGTAACGTCAGGGAGGGGGGTGGCTACACCTTC. This gives the protein CASSNVREGGGYTF.

This rearrangement joins TRBV18 to TRBJ2-5; 8 nucleotides line up with TRBD1. The V segment lost 3 bases and the J segment 2 bases; nucleotides outside the gene matches: 2. The CDR3 extends over 14 amino acids. Germline lookup yields CDR1 KGHSH and CDR2 LQKENI. The CDR3 DNA reads as TGTGCCAGCTCACCGCGGGACAGGCAAGAGACCCAGTACTTC. This codes for CASSPRDRQETQYF.

This chain joins TRBV12-3 or TRBV12-4 and TRBJ2-1, with 8 bases lining up with TRBD2. With 6 bases clipped from V and 13 bases from J, the junction kept 11 bases outside the gene matches. The CDR3 sequence is 13 residues long. The CDR3 loop reads CASRPRSTSGQFF. Here the CDR3 DNA reads TGTGCCAGCAGGCCTCGCTCAACTAGCGGCCAGTTCTTC.

This clone was seen just once. The chain links TRBV19 to TRBJ2-3, with D unclear. The CDR3 runs 16 residues. Germline CDR1 is LNHDA and CDR2 is SQIVND (reference sequence). The V gene lost 1 base and the J gene lost 0 bases, with 11 bases spanning the gap. CDR3 amino acids: CASSIGSIKSTDTQYF. The CDR3 DNA reads TGTGCCAGTAGTATAGGGAGTATAAAGAGCACAGATACGCAGTATTTT.

The chain is built from TRBV18 and TRBJ2-7, with 7 bases lining up with TRBD1. V shed 3 bases and J 4 bases; nucleotides not matched to a gene: 9. Germline CDR1 reads KGHSH; CDR2 reads LQKENI. The CDR3 length is 15 residues. Written as DNA, the CDR3 is TGTGCCAGCTCACCTTCGACAGGGTCTGAGTACGAGCAGTACTTC. Residues: CASSPSTGSEYEQYF.

The chain has TRBV7-2 and TRBJ1-1, with unresolved D. Germline V lookup: CDR1 SGHTA, CDR2 FQGNSA. Trimming took off 3 bases at V and 5 bases at J, with 16 bases between the two ends. This CDR3 spans 15 amino acids. The CDR3 is CASSFSNGGKTEAFF. The CDR3 DNA reads as TGTGCCAGCAGCTTTTCCAATGGAGGGAAGACTGAAGCTTTCTTT.

V gene TRBV7-8 combines with J gene TRBJ1-3; TRBD1 matches 8 bases. CDR1 and CDR2 from the germline V gene are SGHVS and FQNEAQ. J was trimmed by 1 base and V by 5 bases; bases with no gene match: 10. This CDR3 is 17 amino acids long. The CDR3 reads CASSRQATGGSGNTIYF. In nucleotides, the CDR3 is TGTGCCAGCAGCCGCCAAGCTACAGGGGGATCTGGAAACACCATATATTTT.

The chain is built from TRBV5-1 and TRBJ2-1, with TRBD2 as a possible D gene (5 bases). The CDR3 covers 15 residues. Germline V gene lookup returns CDR1 SGHRS and CDR2 YFSETQ. Trimming took 6 bases from V and 0 from J, leaving 13 bases between them. The CDR3 DNA follows: TGCGCCAGCAAGGATCAGCGGAACTCCTACAATGAGCAGTTCTTC. This translates into CASKDQRNSYNEQFF.

The chain couples TRBV11-3 to TRBJ2-1; 12 positions agree with TRBD2. The J segment lost 8 bases and the V segment lost 7 bases, leaving 6 bases of the junction unmatched. Germline V lookup: CDR1 SGHNT, CDR2 YENEEA. This CDR3 contains 14 residues. CDR3 coding DNA: TGTGCCAGCACTCCTAGCGGGAGGGCCGATGAGCAGTTCTTC. It translates to CASTPSGRADEQFF.

The chain joins TRBV3-1 (or the pseudogene TRBV3-2) to TRBJ2-6; 7 bases line up with TRBD1. This CDR3 spans 17 amino acids. With 6 bases clipped from V and 1 base from J, the junction kept 9 bases outside the gene matches. Germline assignment: CDR1 LGHDT and CDR2 YNNKEL (reference sequence). Here the CDR3 DNA reads TGTGCCAGCAGAGACAGGGTCCAGGCTTCTGGGGCCAACGTCCTGACTTTC. The encoded protein is CASRDRVQASGANVLTF.

This clone was seen a single time. V and J are TRBV19 and TRBJ1-5; possibly TRBD1 for D (5 bases). Looked up from germline, CDR1 is LNHDA and CDR2 is SQIVND (reference sequence). The CDR3 loop spans 14 amino acids. V was cut by 7 bases and J by 4 bases, with 14 bases left in between. CDR3 sequence (DNA): TGTGCCAGTAAATGGGGGGAGGGAAATCAGCCCCAGCATTTT. Protein sequence: CASKWGEGNQPQHF.

This chain joins TRBV25-1 and TRBJ1-5; the D gene is possibly TRBD1 (5 bases). CDR1 is MGHDK and CDR2 is SYGVNS in the germline V gene. The CDR3 length is 14 residues. The V gene lost 4 bases and the J gene lost 3 bases, with 10 bases spanning the gap. The CDR3 DNA is TGTGCCAGCAGTGCCCGACAGCACAATCAGCCCCAGCATTTT. Translation gives CASSARQHNQPQHF.

The genes are TRBV5-1 and TRBJ1-1; D not resolved. V lost 0 bases to trimming and J lost 10 bases, with 16 bases between them. The CDR3 has 14 amino acids. Germline CDR1 reads SGHRS; CDR2 reads YFSETQ. The CDR3 DNA reads TGCGCCAGCAGCTTGGAGATGGTCGGTCTCGGAGCTTTCTTT. Residues: CASSLEMVGLGAFF.

The genes are TRBV19 and TRBJ1-2; D is ambiguous. CDR3 length: 16 amino acids. V was trimmed by 5 bases and J by 0 bases, leaving 16 bases between them. CDR1 and CDR2 from the germline V gene are LNHDA and SQIVND (reference sequence). CDR3 sequence (DNA): TGTGCCAGTAGTCCGCCGCTGACACGCGCTAACTATGGCTACACCTTC. Its translation is CASSPPLTRANYGYTF. Supplemented by reference TRBV19 and TRBJ1-2, the full variable domain reads DGGITQSPKYLFRKEGQNVTLSCEQNLNHDAMYWYRQDPGQGLRLIYYSQIVNDFQKGDIAEGYSVSREKKESFPLTVTSAQKNPTAFYLCASSPPLTRANYGYTFGSGTRLTVV.

In this sample, this clone turned up once. V usage is TRBV19 and J usage is TRBJ2-1; perhaps TRBD2 as D (6 bases). With 0 bases removed from V and 0 bases from J, the gap between germline ends came to 12 bases. The CDR3 is 17 amino acids. The germline gives CDR1 LNHDA, CDR2 SQIVND (reference sequence). The CDR3 sequence: CASSIEEGRVSYNEQFF. The DNA of the CDR3 is TGTGCCAGTAGTATAGAGGAGGGCCGTGTCTCCTACAATGAGCAGTTCTTC.